The next 26 T cell receptor beta chains were all read from a single sample in a study of blood T cells in healthy people across ages. The second PCR ran roughly 7 to 12 cycles with a sample-barcoded 5' primer and J-beta primers. Using its own MiXCR run on the 5' RACE reads, TCRdb lists one record per CDR3 protein. Among more than 450,000 distinct CDR3 sequences, roughly a quarter were seen once, and the ten largest hold approximately 3.3%. The same specimen was also included in a second study, on T cells of mothers and their children.

The specimen sequenced was blood. The receptors come from a boy aged 2 to 9 in good health.

This clonotype turned up a few times. The rearrangement uses TRBV12-3 or TRBV12-4 and TRBJ2-5; TRBD2 is a possible D gene (5 bases). V gave up 6 bases and J gave up 2 bases, with 13 bases separating them. There are 14 residues in the CDR3. CDR3 residues: CASRASSGQETQYF. Written as DNA, the CDR3 is TGTGCCAGCAGGGCTAGCAGCGGACAAGAGACCCAGTACTTC.

This clonotype has more than one count but fewer than ten. The V gene is TRBV7-3, the J gene TRBJ1-2, with D maybe TRBD1 (6 bases). The germline gives CDR1 SGHTA, CDR2 FQGTGA. The V and J ends lost 4 bases and 8 bases respectively, with 14 bases between them. The CDR3 is made up of 13 amino acids. CDR3 region: CASSSNPQGGYTF. The CDR3 DNA is TGTGCCAGCAGCTCTAATCCGCAGGGGGGCTACACCTTC.

This clonotype has a handful of counts. This rearrangement joins TRBV11-2 to TRBJ2-4; D gene uncertain. V gave up 5 bases and J gave up 9 bases, with 14 bases separating them. Germline-derived CDR1 and CDR2 are SGHAT and FQNNGV. The CDR3 is 13 amino acids. The CDR3: CASSDSITRIQYF. The CDR3 DNA follows: TGTGCCAGCAGCGACTCGATTACACGCATTCAGTACTTC.

This rearrangement joins TRBV20-1 to TRBJ2-5; possibly TRBD2 for D (6 bases). V was cut by 3 bases and J by 2 bases, with 22 bases left in between. CDR3 length: 17 residues. In germline, CDR1 is DFQATT, CDR2 SNEGSKA (reference sequence). The CDR3 region is CSASFSRLATKQETQYF. DNA for the CDR3: TGCAGTGCTAGTTTCTCCCGGCTAGCGACCAAACAAGAGACCCAGTACTTC.

The chain couples TRBV6-5 to TRBJ2-1, with 13 bases that match TRBD2. The germline V gene has CDR1 MNHEY and CDR2 SVGAGI. This CDR3 is 17 amino acids long. After removal of 1 base from V and 4 bases from J, the junction contained 4 bases not matched to a gene. Written as DNA, the CDR3 is TGTGCCAGCAGTTACTGGACTAGCGGGGGCTTATACAATGAGCAGTTCTTC. It is translated as CASSYWTSGGLYNEQFF.

This sequence joins TRBV5-5 and TRBJ1-2; 9 bases are a match to TRBD1. There are 14 residues in the CDR3. The V gene's germline CDR1 is SGHKS and CDR2 YYEKEE (reference sequence). V shed 4 bases, J shed 8 bases, and the junction held 9 bases outside the gene matches. This CDR3 is CASSPGQGLWGYTF. Written as DNA, the CDR3 is TGTGCCAGCAGCCCGGGACAGGGCCTATGGGGCTACACCTTC.

This clonotype has only one observation. The J gene is TRBJ1-2, the V gene TRBV6-6; 7 bases agree with TRBD1. Germline CDR1 is MNHNY and CDR2 is SVGAGI (reference sequence). The CDR3 covers 13 residues. The ends lost 9 bases at V and 6 bases at J; junction bases unmatched: 10. The DNA for the CDR3 is TGTGCCAGTGGCGAAGGGGGCGCAGATGGCTACACCTTC. It translates to CASGEGGADGYTF.

This clonotype has at least ten counts. The rearrangement links TRBV28 to TRBJ1-4; TRBD1 aligns across 9 bases. Looked up from germline, CDR1 is MDHEN and CDR2 is SYDVKM. The V segment lost 7 bases and the J segment 8 bases; nucleotides outside the gene matches: 8. The CDR3 is 14 amino acids. This chain's CDR3 is CASTSRTGVEKLFF. The CDR3 DNA reads as TGTGCCAGCACCTCTCGGACAGGGGTCGAAAAACTGTTTTTT. The variable domain in full, completed from reference TRBV28 and TRBJ1-4, reads DVKVTQSSRYLVKRTGEKVFLECVQDMDHENMFWYRQDPGLGLRLIYFSYDVKMKEKGDIPEGYSVSREKKERFSLILESASTNQTSMYLCASTSRTGVEKLFFGSGTQLSVL.

This clonotype was observed a few times. The CDR3: CASSLPDGDDLGTNYGYTF. In DNA, the CDR3 is TGTGCCAGCAGCCTTCCCGATGGGGATGACTTGGGGACTAACTATGGCTACACCTTC. This rearrangement joins TRBV7-9 to TRBJ1-2; D uncertain. Germline V CDR1 and CDR2: SEHNR, FQNEAQ (reference sequence). Trimming took 5 bases from V and 0 from J, leaving 25 bases between them. CDR3 length: 19 residues.

The genes are TRBV20-1 and TRBJ2-3, with 10 bases fitting TRBD2. This CDR3 has 14 residues. Trimming cost V 6 bases and J 1 base; bases outside gene matches: 4. The germline V gene has CDR1 DFQATT and CDR2 SNEGSKA (reference sequence). The CDR3: CSALGTSGTDTQYF. In DNA form, the CDR3 reads TGCAGTGCCCTAGGGACTAGCGGCACAGATACGCAGTATTTT.

In this sample, this clonotype turned up many times. This chain links TRBV10-2 with TRBJ2-1; D is possibly TRBD1 (6 bases). This CDR3 is 14 amino acids long. With 8 bases removed from V and 6 bases from J, the gap between germline ends came to 17 bases. CDR1 and CDR2 from the germline V gene are WSHSY and SAAADI. CDR3 DNA: TGCGCCAGCGGCGGGCAGGGGCTCCCCAATGAGCAGTTCTTC. It specifies CASGGQGLPNEQFF.

This clonotype was seen a few times. The V and J genes are TRBV12-3 or TRBV12-4 and TRBJ2-1; TRBD1 or TRBD2 may be the D gene (7 bases each). Trimming removed 7 bases from V and 9 bases from J, with 13 bases in between. The CDR3 length is 12 residues. The CDR3 DNA follows: TGTGCCAGCACTACCAGGGGGGGTGAGCAGTTCTTC. It is translated as CASTTRGGEQFF.

V is TRBV20-1 and J is TRBJ2-5, with D possibly matching TRBD2 (6 bases). The CDR3 is 13 residues long. Trimming removed 3 bases at V and 3 bases at J, with 11 bases between. In germline, CDR1 is DFQATT, CDR2 SNEGSKA (reference sequence). The CDR3 sequence is CSASHPGEETQYF. The CDR3, as DNA: TGCAGTGCTAGTCACCCGGGGGAAGAGACCCAGTACTTC.

The rearrangement joins TRBV28 to TRBJ2-4; 8 bases line up with TRBD1. The V gene's germline CDR1 is MDHEN and CDR2 SYDVKM. There are 16 residues in the CDR3. The junction had 9 bases not matched to a gene; V was cut back by 4 bases and J by 4 bases. CDR3 in amino acids: CASSSPGTGQKNIQYF. For the CDR3, the DNA is TGTGCCAGCAGTTCACCCGGGACAGGTCAAAAAAACATTCAGTACTTC.

This clonotype has a count of ten or more. This chain links TRBV24-1 with TRBJ1-1; no clear D gene. The germline V gene encodes CDR1 KGHDR and CDR2 SFDVKD. V was trimmed by 9 bases and J by 9 bases, leaving 10 bases between them. The CDR3 consists of 10 residues. The CDR3 here is CATGFGKAFF. DNA for the CDR3: TGTGCCACCGGATTCGGGAAAGCTTTCTTT.

J is TRBJ2-7 and V is TRBV7-2; D is possibly TRBD1 (5 bases). CDR1 is SGHTA and CDR2 is FQGNSA in the germline V gene. The CDR3 is 14 residues long. The V gene lost 1 base and the J gene lost 4 bases, with 11 bases spanning the gap. CDR3 region: CASSLVGVGYEQYF. In DNA, the CDR3 is TGTGCCAGCAGCTTAGTAGGGGTCGGGTACGAGCAGTACTTC.

In its sample, this clonotype was seen many times. The chain recombines TRBV6-1 with TRBJ2-4, with D perhaps matching TRBD2 (5 bases). The CDR3 sequence is 11 residues long. V lost 6 bases, J lost 14 bases, and 14 bases lay in between. Germline V lookup: CDR1 MNHNS, CDR2 SASEGT. CDR3 loop: CASRAAAQEYF. CDR3 nucleotides: TGTGCCAGCAGAGCGGCCGCCCAGGAGTACTTC.

This clonotype was seen more than once but under ten times. J is TRBJ1-6 and V is TRBV21-1. TRBV21-1 is termed a pseudogene. The CDR3 runs 15 residues. The CDR3 loop is CASSSTQSNNSPLHF. DNA of the CDR3: TGTGCCAGCAGCAGCACCCAGTCCAATAATTCACCCCTCCACTTT.

The chain links TRBV21-1 to TRBJ2-5; the table's D call of TRBD2 was not tested on the DNA. TRBV21-1 is an annotated pseudogene. The CDR3 loop spans 17 amino acids. The CDR3 region is CASSKGGPEGLRETQYF. The CDR3 nucleotides read TGTGCCAGCAGCAAAGGAGGCCCGGAGGGCCTAAGAGAGACCCAGTACTTC.

V and J are TRBV20-1 and TRBJ1-5; D is perhaps TRBD1 (5 bases). This CDR3 has 15 residues. Looked up from germline, CDR1 is DFQATT and CDR2 is SNEGSKA (reference sequence). V dropped 3 bases and J dropped 1 base, with 13 bases sitting between them. This CDR3 reads CSARGDRDSNQPQHF. The CDR3 nucleotides are TGCAGTGCTAGGGGGGACCGGGACAGCAATCAGCCCCAGCATTTT.

The chain couples TRBV7-9 to TRBJ1-1, with D possibly TRBD1 on 6 matching bases. This CDR3 region has 16 residues. Germline loops: CDR1 SEHNR, CDR2 FQNEAQ (reference sequence). Trimming pared 2 bases from V and 1 base from J, leaving 14 bases between. The CDR3 here is CASSLFGGRGNTEAFF. The CDR3 DNA is TGTGCCAGCAGCTTATTCGGGGGGCGTGGGAACACTGAAGCTTTCTTT.

The rearrangement links TRBV7-2 to TRBJ2-7, with D unresolved. The CDR3 is 15 amino acids. The V gene's germline CDR1 is SGHTA and CDR2 FQGNSA. Trimming took off 5 bases at V and 2 bases at J, with 16 bases between the two ends. The CDR3 here is CASSERPRAPYEQYF. CDR3 coding DNA: TGTGCCAGCAGCGAGAGGCCCCGGGCCCCCTACGAGCAGTACTTC.

This clonotype was counted only a few times. The CDR3 loop reads CSARDLKAAQETQYF. CDR3 DNA sequence: TGCAGTGCTAGAGATCTTAAGGCAGCCCAAGAGACCCAGTACTTC. The gene calls are TRBV20-1 and TRBJ2-5; D is unclear. The germline gives CDR1 DFQATT, CDR2 SNEGSKA (reference sequence). The CDR3 totals 15 residues. Trimming stripped 0 bases from V and 1 base from J, with 12 bases between.

This clonotype was detected a few times. The chain carries TRBV20-1 and TRBJ2-3, with 7 bases identical to TRBD1. Germline lookup yields CDR1 DFQATT and CDR2 SNEGSKA (reference sequence). CDR3 length equals 15 residues. With V trimmed by 5 bases and J by 4 bases, 12 bases remained unmatched. The CDR3, as DNA: TGCAGTGCTCAAGGGGGCAGGGGCACACCAGATACGCAGTATTTT. Translation: CSAQGGRGTPDTQYF.

This clonotype was detected a few times. The rearrangement links TRBV29-1 to TRBJ2-1, with 14 bases identical to TRBD2. The germline V gene has CDR1 SQVTM and CDR2 ANQGSEA. CDR3 length equals 17 residues. Trimming at V came to 5 bases and at J to 8 bases, leaving 14 bases not matched to a gene. CDR3 nucleotides: TGCAGCGTTTATGGACTAGCGGGGGGATGGTCAGTGGATGAGCAGTTCTTC. Translated, it gives CSVYGLAGGWSVDEQFF.

This clonotype was seen many times. This chain uses TRBV29-1 with TRBJ2-2; D is tentatively TRBD1 or TRBD2 (5 bases each). The CDR3 contains 12 residues. CDR1 and CDR2 (germline): SQVTM, ANQGSEA. Between the trimmed V and J ends, which lost 6 bases and 2 bases, there was a span of 7 bases. The CDR3 sequence: CSVGPNTGELFF. The DNA for the CDR3 is TGCAGCGTGGGACCTAACACCGGGGAGCTGTTTTTT.